This record looks at one T cell receptor beta chain sequence and its context. The antigen is unknown. The data were produced by immunoSEQ multiplex PCR, yet TCRdb's version contains in-frame clones alone and is incomplete. The sample yields tens of thousands of clones, 65% to 75% seen once. The entry originates in a study of vaccination effects on CD4 cells after COVID-19. Study-wide background: Post-vaccine sampling occurred a median 72 days after the second dose.

The germline gives CDR1 SEHNR, CDR2 FQNEAQ (reference sequence). This CDR3 has 14 residues. Trimming pared 1 base from V and 7 bases from J, leaving 11 bases between. Antigen-specific CD4+ T cells were first expanded with viral peptide pools by the ViraFEST assay and only then sequenced. Isolation of CD4+ T cells took place after less than 12 days of culture. Participants were given two doses of BNT162b2 or mRNA-1273 vaccine. Study findings and constraints: Few convalescent patients were studied, and early post-infection samples were lacking.

The sample here was CD4+ T cells from PBMCs cultured with HCoV-OC43 spike peptides, taken after COVID-19 vaccination. The subset denotes: HCoV-OC43 spike overlapping peptide pool stimulation. The clonotype originates from a human donor who received a COVID-19 vaccine. The chain combines TRBV7-9 with TRBJ2-1; D gene uncertain. The CDR3 DNA sequence: TGTGCCAGCAGCTTAGATGGTCTGACAAATGAGCAGTTCTTC. Its translation is CASSLDGLTNEQFF.